This T cell receptor beta chain was captured by sequencing in a study of blood T cell repertoires in COVID-19. Across the study: There were acute and convalescent COVID-19 samples, and they came from the United States, Italy and Spain. Sources were T cells, B-cell-depleted T cells, or PBMCs; the material itself was cDNA or gDNA.

The authors' processing: The assay estimated nucleated cells by amplifying reference gene primers. Produced via immunoSEQ multiplex PCR; TCRdb's table is partial and in-frame only. V, J and clone size are taken as reported in that table, and D and trimming were inferred from the DNA itself. Here the sample spans roughly 200,000 clones, roughly 88% being singletons. Germline V gene sequence: CDR1 MNHNS, CDR2 SASEGT. The CDR3 length is 15 residues. The ends lost 2 bases at V and 2 bases at J; junction bases unmatched: 3. Sequencing was performed on peripheral blood. V usage is TRBV6-1 and J usage is TRBJ2-1; TRBD2 aligns across 7 bases. This clonotype was sampled from a human donor in a cohort sampled during active COVID-19. The CDR3 region has the DNA TGTGCCAGCAGTGAAACGGGAGGACCCTACAATGAGCAGTTCTTC. Its protein product is CASSETGGPYNEQFF.